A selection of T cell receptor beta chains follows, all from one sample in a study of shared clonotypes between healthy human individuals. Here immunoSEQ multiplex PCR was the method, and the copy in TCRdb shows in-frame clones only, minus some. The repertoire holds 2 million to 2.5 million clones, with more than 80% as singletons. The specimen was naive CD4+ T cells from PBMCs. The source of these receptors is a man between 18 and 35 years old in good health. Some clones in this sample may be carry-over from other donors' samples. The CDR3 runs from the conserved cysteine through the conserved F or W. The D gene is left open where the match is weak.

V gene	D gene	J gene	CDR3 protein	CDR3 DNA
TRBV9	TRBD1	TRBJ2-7	CASSVDGTARYEQYF	TGTGCCAGCAGCGTAGACGGGACAGCCCGCTACGAGCAGTACTTC
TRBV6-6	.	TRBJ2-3	CASRVADTQYF	TGTGCCAGCAGGGTCGCAGATACGCAGTATTTT
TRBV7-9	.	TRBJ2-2	CASSLLRDTGELFF	TGTGCCAGCAGCTTATTAAGGGACACCGGGGAGCTGTTTTTT
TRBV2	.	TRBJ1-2	CASREQGSGYTF	TGTGCCAGCAGAGAACAGGGATCTGGCTACACCTTC
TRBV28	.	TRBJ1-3	CASSEVGSGNTIYF	TGTGCCAGCAGCGAGGTTGGTTCTGGAAACACCATATATTTT
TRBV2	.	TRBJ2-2	CASTRRGPGELFF	TGTGCCAGCACGAGGCGGGGCCCCGGGGAGCTGTTTTTT
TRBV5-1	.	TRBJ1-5	CASSFRDYSRNQPQHF	TGCGCCAGCAGCTTCCGGGATTATAGTCGAAATCAGCCCCAGCATTTT
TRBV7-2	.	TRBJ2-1	CASSPLGDSYNEQFF	TGTGCCAGCAGCCCTTTAGGGGATTCCTACAATGAGCAGTTCTTC
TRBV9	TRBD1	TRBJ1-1	CASSVVQGGTEAFF	TGTGCCAGCAGCGTCGTACAGGGGGGCACTGAAGCTTTCTTT
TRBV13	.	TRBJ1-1	CASSYTISGTEAFF	TGTGCCAGCAGCTACACAATTTCGGGTACTGAAGCTTTCTTT
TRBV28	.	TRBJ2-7	CASGPGYEQYF	TGTGCCAGCGGCCCGGGGTACGAGCAGTACTTC
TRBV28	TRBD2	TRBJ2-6	CAVGRDSSGANVLTF	TGTGCCGTCGGGAGGGATAGCTCTGGGGCCAACGTCCTGACTTTC
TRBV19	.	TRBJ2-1	CASSMGVRTYNEQFF	TGTGCCAGTAGTATGGGTGTTCGCACCTACAATGAGCAGTTCTTC